A selection of T cell receptor beta chains follows, all from one sample in a study of T cell repertoires in cytomegalovirus infection. MiXCR, run by TCRdb on the reads, gives a single entry per CDR3 protein. The sample lists roughly 730,000 distinct CDR3 sequences, approximately 33% occurring once. No cognate antigen is known for these TCRs. The sequencing used cultured PBMCs, collected from culture after CMV antigen stimulation. Receptor source: a human donor in good health (CMV status not recorded). Some clones in this sample may be carry-over from other donors' samples. Each CDR3 is given without its conserved first and last residue.

j_call v_call cdr3_length cdr3_aa
TRBJ2-1 TRBV6-2/TRBV6-3 14 ASSYYRGRSYNEQF
TRBJ2-3 TRBV7-9 14 ASSSYRSPGTDTQY
TRBJ2-1 TRBV27 12 ASRTGTGRNEQF
TRBJ1-3 TRBV7-9 14 ASSLTGSVSGNTIY
TRBJ1-2 TRBV2 13 ASPGTGSMDYGYT
TRBJ1-1 TRBV20-1 11 SARRGRGSEAF
TRBJ1-3 TRBV7-2 13 ASSLITGVGNTIY
TRBJ1-5 TRBV7-2 11 ASSSDPGQPQH
TRBJ1-2 TRBV19 12 ASSMTGGNYGYT
TRBJ2-3 TRBV7-9 13 ASSSSGGSTDTQY
TRBJ1-4 TRBV12-3/TRBV12-4 11 ASSLTADEKLF
TRBJ1-6 TRBV7-9 14 ASSFSQGALYSPLH
TRBJ2-2 TRBV7-8 13 ASIPGAMGTGELF
TRBJ1-1 TRBV12-3/TRBV12-4 13 ASSLRYTVNTEAF
TRBJ2-5 TRBV7-2 11 ASSQDRKETQY
TRBJ2-3 TRBV4-1 16 ASSLGALAGGPTDTQY
TRBJ2-7 TRBV7-2 11 ASSSLGGREQY
TRBJ2-5 TRBV7-9 12 ASSFKRGQETQY
TRBJ1-2 TRBV19 15 ASSTQLSTGIDYGYT
TRBJ2-3 TRBV5-1 14 ASSRHRAGGPDTQY
TRBJ1-6 TRBV11-1 12 ASSPGRHNSPLH
TRBJ1-1 TRBV7-6 13 ASSPIRGGNTEAF